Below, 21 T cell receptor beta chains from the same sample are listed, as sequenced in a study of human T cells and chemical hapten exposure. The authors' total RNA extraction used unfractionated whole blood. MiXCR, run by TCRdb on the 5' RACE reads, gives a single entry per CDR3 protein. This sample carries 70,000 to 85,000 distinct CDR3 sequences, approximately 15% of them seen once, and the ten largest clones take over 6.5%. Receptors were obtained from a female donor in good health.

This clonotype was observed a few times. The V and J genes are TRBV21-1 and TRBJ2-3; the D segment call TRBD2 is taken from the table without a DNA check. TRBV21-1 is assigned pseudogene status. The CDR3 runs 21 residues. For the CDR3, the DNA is TGTGCCAGCCTAGCACTAGGGTGGACTAGCGGTTTACCGTTGGGCACAGATACGCAGTATTTT. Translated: CASLALGWTSGLPLGTDTQYF.

The CDR3 protein is CASSLVPGTSGSGAIGKNIQYF. For the CDR3, the DNA is TGCGCCAGCAGCTTGGTCCCCGGGACTAGCGGGTCTGGTGCAATAGGCAAAAACATTCAGTACTTC. V usage is TRBV5-1 and J usage is TRBJ2-4, with 12 bases identical to TRBD2. The trim removed 0 bases at V and 3 bases at J, leaving 19 bases unmatched. From germline, CDR1 is SGHRS and CDR2 YFSETQ. This CDR3 contains 22 residues.

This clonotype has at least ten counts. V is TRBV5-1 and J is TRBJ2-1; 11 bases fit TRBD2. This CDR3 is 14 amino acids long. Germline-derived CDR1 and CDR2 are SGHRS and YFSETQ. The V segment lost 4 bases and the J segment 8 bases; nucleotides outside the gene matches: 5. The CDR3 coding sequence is TGCGCCAGCAGCATTAGCGGGAGGGCGGATGAGCAGTTCTTC. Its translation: CASSISGRADEQFF.

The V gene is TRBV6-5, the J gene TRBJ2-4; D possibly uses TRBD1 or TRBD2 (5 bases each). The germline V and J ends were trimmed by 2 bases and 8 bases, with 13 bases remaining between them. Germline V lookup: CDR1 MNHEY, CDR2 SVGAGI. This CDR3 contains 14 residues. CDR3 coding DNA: TGTGCCAGCAGTTACAGGGACGGAGAGGACATTCAGTACTTC. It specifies CASSYRDGEDIQYF.

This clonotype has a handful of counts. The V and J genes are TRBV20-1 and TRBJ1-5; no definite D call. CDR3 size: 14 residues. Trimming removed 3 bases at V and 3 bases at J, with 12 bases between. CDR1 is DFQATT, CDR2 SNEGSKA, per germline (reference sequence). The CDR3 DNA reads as TGCAGTGCTAGGGTGACGGCGGACAATCAGCCCCAGCATTTT. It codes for CSARVTADNQPQHF.

The CDR3 DNA follows: TGCAGTGCTAGTAAGGGTGTCGCTCAGCCCCAGCATTTT. Translating it yields CSASKGVAQPQHF. The rearrangement links TRBV20-1 to TRBJ1-5; D not certain. This CDR3 has 13 residues. Deletions cut 3 bases from V and 6 bases from J, with 12 bases between. Looked up from germline, CDR1 is DFQATT and CDR2 is SNEGSKA (reference sequence).

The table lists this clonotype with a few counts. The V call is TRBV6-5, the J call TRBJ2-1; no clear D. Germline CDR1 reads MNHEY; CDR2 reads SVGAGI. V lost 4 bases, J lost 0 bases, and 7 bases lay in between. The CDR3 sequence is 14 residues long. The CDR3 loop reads CASSSLGSYNEQFF. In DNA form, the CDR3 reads TGTGCCAGCAGTTCACTTGGCTCCTACAATGAGCAGTTCTTC.

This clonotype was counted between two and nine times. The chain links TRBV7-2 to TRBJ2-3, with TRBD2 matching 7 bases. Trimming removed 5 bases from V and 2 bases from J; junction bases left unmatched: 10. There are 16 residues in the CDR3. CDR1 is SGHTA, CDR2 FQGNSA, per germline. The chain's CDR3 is CASSNGGGIITDTQYF. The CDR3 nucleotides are TGTGCCAGCAGCAACGGCGGGGGAATCATCACAGATACGCAGTATTTT.

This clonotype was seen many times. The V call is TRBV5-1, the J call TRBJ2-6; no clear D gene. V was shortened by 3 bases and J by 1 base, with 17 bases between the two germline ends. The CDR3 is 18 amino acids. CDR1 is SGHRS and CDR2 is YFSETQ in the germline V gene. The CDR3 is CASSSHARLGSGANVLTF. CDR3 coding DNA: TGCGCCAGCAGCTCCCACGCCAGGTTAGGATCTGGGGCCAACGTCCTGACTTTC.

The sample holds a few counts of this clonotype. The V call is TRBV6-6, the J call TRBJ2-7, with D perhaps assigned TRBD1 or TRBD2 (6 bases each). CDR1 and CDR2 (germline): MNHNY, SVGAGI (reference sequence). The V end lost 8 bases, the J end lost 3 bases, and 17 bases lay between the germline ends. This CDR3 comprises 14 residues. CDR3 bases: TGTGCCAGCGAAGGGCTCGGGGGCTACTACGAGCAGTACTTC. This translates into CASEGLGGYYEQYF.

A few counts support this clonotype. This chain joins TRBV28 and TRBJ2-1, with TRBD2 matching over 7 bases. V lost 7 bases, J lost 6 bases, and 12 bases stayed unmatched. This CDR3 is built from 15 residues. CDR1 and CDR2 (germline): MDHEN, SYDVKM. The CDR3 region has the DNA TGTGCCAGCATGTGGGAAGGGAGGGGAACCAATGAGCAGTTCTTC. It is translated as CASMWEGRGTNEQFF.

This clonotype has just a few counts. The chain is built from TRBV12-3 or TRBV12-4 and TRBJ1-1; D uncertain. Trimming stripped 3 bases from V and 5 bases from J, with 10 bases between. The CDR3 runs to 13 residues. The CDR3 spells CASSLRRETEAFF. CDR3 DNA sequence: TGTGCCAGCAGTTTGAGAAGGGAAACTGAAGCTTTCTTT.

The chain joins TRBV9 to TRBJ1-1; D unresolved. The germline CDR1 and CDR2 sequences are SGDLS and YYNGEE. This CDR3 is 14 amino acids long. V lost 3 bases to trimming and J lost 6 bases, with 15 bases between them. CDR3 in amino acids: CASSGAQPGSEAFF. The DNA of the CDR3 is TGTGCCAGCAGCGGGGCACAACCAGGTTCTGAAGCTTTCTTT.

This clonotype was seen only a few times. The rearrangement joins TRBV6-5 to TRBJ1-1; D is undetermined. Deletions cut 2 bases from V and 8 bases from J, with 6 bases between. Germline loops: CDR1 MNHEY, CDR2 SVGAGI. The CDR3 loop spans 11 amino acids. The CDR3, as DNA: TGTGCCAGCAGTTACAGGGCGGAAGCTTTCTTT. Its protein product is CASSYRAEAFF.

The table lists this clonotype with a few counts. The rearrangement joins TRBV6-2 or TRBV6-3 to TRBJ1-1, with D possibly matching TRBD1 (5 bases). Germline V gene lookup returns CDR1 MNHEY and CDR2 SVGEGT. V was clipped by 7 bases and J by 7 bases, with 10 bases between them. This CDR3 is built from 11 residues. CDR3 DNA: TGTGCCAGCACTCAGGGACTTGAAGCTTTCTTT. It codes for CASTQGLEAFF.

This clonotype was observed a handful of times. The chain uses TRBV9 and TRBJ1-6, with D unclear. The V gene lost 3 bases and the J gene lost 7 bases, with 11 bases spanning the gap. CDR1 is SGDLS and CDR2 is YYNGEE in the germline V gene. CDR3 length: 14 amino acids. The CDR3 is CASSAARGNSPLHF. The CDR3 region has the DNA TGTGCCAGCAGCGCAGCCAGAGGGAATTCACCCCTCCACTTT.

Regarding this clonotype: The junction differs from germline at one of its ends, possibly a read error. This CDR3 is CASSEFAPNSGANVLAF. The CDR3 nucleotides read TGTGCCAGCAGTGAATTTGCCCCCAACTCTGGGGCCAACGTCCTGGCTTTC. V and J are TRBV2 and TRBJ2-6, with a possible D match to TRBD1 (5 bases). CDR1 is SNHLY, CDR2 FYNNEI, per germline. The CDR3 is 17 amino acids.

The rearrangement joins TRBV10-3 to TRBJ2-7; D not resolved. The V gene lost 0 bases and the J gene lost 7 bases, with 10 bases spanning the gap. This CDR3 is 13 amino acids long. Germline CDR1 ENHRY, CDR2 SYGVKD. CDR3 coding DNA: TGTGCCATCAGTGAGTCGTCGGGTAGAGAGCAGTACTTC. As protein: CAISESSGREQYF.

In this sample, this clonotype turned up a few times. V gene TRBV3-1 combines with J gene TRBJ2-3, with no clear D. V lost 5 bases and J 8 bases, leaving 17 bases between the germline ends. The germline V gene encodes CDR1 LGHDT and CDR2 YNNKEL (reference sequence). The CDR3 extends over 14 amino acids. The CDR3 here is CASSSDTMRSTQYF. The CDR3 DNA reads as TGTGCCAGCAGCTCTGATACGATGAGGAGTACGCAGTATTTT.

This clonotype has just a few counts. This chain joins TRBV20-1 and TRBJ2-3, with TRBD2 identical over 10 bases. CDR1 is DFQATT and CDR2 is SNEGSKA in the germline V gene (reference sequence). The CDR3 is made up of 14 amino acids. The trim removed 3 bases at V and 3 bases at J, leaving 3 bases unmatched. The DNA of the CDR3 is TGCAGTGCTAGCTATAGCGGGGGGACAGATACGCAGTATTTT. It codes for CSASYSGGTDTQYF.

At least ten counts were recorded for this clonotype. The CDR3 DNA reads as TGTGCCAGCAGCCAGACAGTGAACACTGAAGCTTTCTTT. Its protein is CASSQTVNTEAFF. This chain uses TRBV9 with TRBJ1-1, with D possibly matching TRBD1 (5 bases). Trimming stripped 4 bases from V and 0 bases from J, with 7 bases between. The CDR3 loop spans 13 amino acids. CDR1 SGDLS and CDR2 YYNGEE come from the germline V gene.